The 21 T cell receptor beta chains given below trace back to one sample, sequenced in a study of blood T cell repertoires in COVID-19. Data came from immunoSEQ multiplex PCR; TCRdb stores just in-frame clones and leaves some out. The sample has approximately 150,000 clones, roughly 86% seen once. Material: peripheral blood. All receptors derive from a human donor with acute or convalescent COVID-19. The donor label of this sample is uncertain.

J is TRBJ1-2 and V is TRBV9; 10 bases align to TRBD1. The CDR3 has 20 amino acids. CDR1 SGDLS and CDR2 YYNGEE come from the germline V gene. V dropped 2 bases and J dropped 0; count of bases not matched to a gene: 16. CDR3 protein: CASSVGVTLTGGTTNYGYTF. The CDR3 nucleotides are TGTGCCAGCAGCGTGGGGGTCACCTTGACAGGGGGCACTACTAACTATGGCTACACCTTC.

This sequence joins TRBV19 and TRBJ1-4; 7 bases are a match to TRBD1. Germline trimming cut 5 bases from V and 6 bases from J; bases unmatched to any gene: 3. Germline V gene data show CDR1 as LNHDA and CDR2 as SQIVND (reference sequence). The CDR3 is made up of 13 amino acids. In nucleotides, the CDR3 is TGTGCCAGTAGTGACAGGGCCCATGAAAAACTGTTTTTT. It codes for CASSDRAHEKLFF.

The chain uses TRBV6-1 and TRBJ1-2; no clear D. Germline V CDR1 and CDR2: MNHNS, SASEGT. Trimming left V 1 base short and J 2 bases short, with 11 bases between. The CDR3 contains 15 residues. CDR3 region: CASSEVGGGNYGYTF. CDR3 DNA: TGTGCCAGCAGTGAAGTTGGAGGCGGAAACTATGGCTACACCTTC.

The rearrangement joins TRBV30 to TRBJ2-2, with 8 bases matching TRBD1. The CDR3 contains 15 residues. V lost 3 bases, J lost 7 bases, and 10 bases stayed unmatched. The germline V gene encodes CDR1 GTSNPN and CDR2 SVGIG (reference sequence). The CDR3 spells CAWRSRAGGYGELFF. As DNA, the CDR3 is TGTGCCTGGAGATCGAGGGCAGGGGGCTACGGGGAGCTGTTTTTT. Looking up the rest from reference TRBV30 and TRBJ2-2 gives the full variable domain: SQTIHQWPATLVQPVGSPLSLECTVEGTSNPNLYWYRQAAGRGLQLLFYSVGIGQISSEVPQNLSASRPQDRQFILSSKKLLLSDSGFYLCAWRSRAGGYGELFFGEGSRLTVL.

This chain links TRBV27 with TRBJ1-4; weak D call: TRBD1 (6 bases). V lost 2 bases and J 10 bases, leaving 11 bases between the germline ends. In germline, CDR1 is MNHEY, CDR2 SMNVEV (reference sequence). CDR3 length: 13 residues. The CDR3 region is CASSLQGWGKLFF. Here the CDR3 DNA reads TGTGCCAGCAGTTTACAGGGGTGGGGAAAACTGTTTTTT.

The chain employs TRBV2 and TRBJ1-1, with D hard to call. Germline loops: CDR1 SNHLY, CDR2 FYNNEI. CDR3 size: 13 residues. Trimming pared 3 bases from V and 8 bases from J, leaving 13 bases between. The CDR3 coding sequence is TGTGCCAGCAGTGAGCGGAGGGAGTTCGAAGCTTTCTTT. The encoded protein is CASSERREFEAFF.

The rearrangement joins TRBV7-3 to TRBJ2-5; 8 positions match TRBD2. V was clipped by 6 bases and J by 4 bases; unmatched bases: 7. CDR3 size: 14 residues. The germline CDR1 and CDR2 sequences are SGHTA and FQGTGA. The CDR3: CASSQSGGRETQYF. CDR3 bases: TGTGCCAGCAGTCAAAGCGGGGGAAGAGAGACCCAGTACTTC.

This clone has more than one count but fewer than ten. The chain uses TRBV4-2 and TRBJ1-2; 7 bases agree with TRBD1. This CDR3 is built from 16 residues. Per the germline V gene, CDR1 is LGHNA and CDR2 is YNFKEQ. Trimming cost V 4 bases and J 4 bases; bases outside gene matches: 12. The CDR3 is CASSLSTGQAIYGYTF. DNA of the CDR3: TGTGCCAGCAGCCTAAGCACCGGACAGGCGATCTATGGCTACACCTTC.

The chain has TRBV4-1 and TRBJ1-4; D gene uncertain. Deletions cut 1 base from V and 0 bases from J, with 6 bases between. The CDR3 extends over 15 amino acids. CDR1 and CDR2 from the germline V gene are MGHRA and YSYEKL. The CDR3 bases are TGCGCCAGCAGCCAAGGGGCCGCAACTAATGAAAAACTGTTTTTT. Its protein product is CASSQGAATNEKLFF.

A few counts support this clone. The V gene is TRBV2, the J gene TRBJ1-5; TRBD1 matches 11 bases. The CDR3 covers 15 residues. V was pared by 6 bases and J by 6 bases, with 7 bases of the junction left unmatched. Germline CDR1 reads SNHLY; CDR2 reads FYNNEI. CDR3 nucleotides: TGTGCCAGCAGGAAGGGACAGGGGGATGGTCAGCCCCAGCATTTT. Translation: CASRKGQGDGQPQHF.

The chain's CDR3 is CSGRTDYGYTF. For the CDR3, the DNA is TGCAGCGGTCGGACTGATTATGGCTACACCTTC. The gene calls are TRBV29-1 and TRBJ1-2; D not certain. The germline CDR1 and CDR2 sequences are SQVTM and ANQGSEA. This CDR3 spans 11 amino acids. V lost 7 bases to trimming and J lost 5 bases, with 11 bases between them.

This clone was seen a single time. One junction end disagrees with the germline gene, perhaps due to a read error. V and J are TRBV18 and TRBJ1-2; TRBD1 might be the D (5 bases). Germline V gene data show CDR1 as KGHSH and CDR2 as LQKENI. This CDR3 has 15 amino acids. The CDR3 sequence: CASPPPEVGGFGYTF. The CDR3, as DNA: TGTGCCAGCCCACCACCGGAGGTGGGGGGTTTCGGCTACACCTTC. The variable domain in full, completed from reference TRBV18 and TRBJ1-2, reads NAGVMQNPRHLVRRRGQEARLRCSPMKGHSHVYWYRQLPEEGLKFMVYLQKENIIDESGMPKERFSAEFPKEGPSILRIQQVVRGDSAAYFCASPPPEVGGFGYTFGSGTRLTVV.

This sequence joins TRBV9 and TRBJ1-2; 10 nucleotides agree with TRBD1. After removal of 4 bases from V and 5 bases from J, the junction contained 2 bases not matched to a gene. Germline V gene sequence: CDR1 SGDLS, CDR2 YYNGEE. The CDR3 has 13 amino acids. The CDR3 DNA follows: TGTGCCAGCAGCCGGGACAGGGGATATGGCTACACCTTC. This codes for CASSRDRGYGYTF.

There are a few counts of this clone. The gene calls are TRBV9 and TRBJ1-1; no definite D call. Per germline, CDR1 SGDLS and CDR2 YYNGEE. This CDR3 comprises 13 residues. The V end lost 2 bases, the J end lost 2 bases, and 7 bases lay between the germline ends. CDR3 DNA: TGTGCCAGCAGCGTTAGTTTAAACACTGAAGCTTTCTTT. It yields the protein CASSVSLNTEAFF.

J is TRBJ2-2 and V is TRBV4-3, with D hard to call. Looked up from germline, CDR1 is LGHNA and CDR2 is YSLEER. This CDR3 is 15 amino acids long. V dropped 4 bases and J dropped 2 bases, with 11 bases sitting between them. CDR3 DNA sequence: TGCGCCAGCAGCCCCCAGCCAGGAAACACCGGGGAGCTGTTTTTT. Amino acid sequence: CASSPQPGNTGELFF.

This clone came up once. The chain combines TRBV2 with TRBJ1-4, with D possibly being TRBD1 (6 bases). The CDR3 loop spans 15 amino acids. From germline, CDR1 is SNHLY and CDR2 FYNNEI. Trimming left V 5 bases short and J 5 bases short, with 15 bases between. The CDR3 protein is CASSNPGQGNEKLFF. In DNA form, the CDR3 reads TGTGCCAGCAGTAATCCGGGGCAGGGGAATGAAAAACTGTTTTTT.

The rearrangement links TRBV5-1 to TRBJ2-1, with 16 bases fitting TRBD2. V gave up 4 bases and J gave up 3 bases; unmatched junction bases: 4. The germline V gene has CDR1 SGHRS and CDR2 YFSETQ. This CDR3 comprises 17 residues. Here the CDR3 reads CASSAGLAGGIYNEQFF. As DNA, the CDR3 is TGCGCCAGCAGCGCGGGACTAGCGGGGGGGATCTACAATGAGCAGTTCTTC.

The chain combines TRBV7-9 with TRBJ1-5; D unclear. Germline lookup yields CDR1 SEHNR and CDR2 FQNEAQ (reference sequence). Trimming took off 1 base at V and 5 bases at J, with 9 bases between the two ends. The CDR3 is 14 residues long. The CDR3 here is CASSLGVRDQPQHF. The CDR3 DNA sequence: TGTGCCAGCAGCTTAGGGGTCCGGGATCAGCCCCAGCATTTT.

For the CDR3, the DNA is TGCAGCGTTGAACGCGGGGACACAGATACGCAGTATTTT. Residues: CSVERGDTDTQYF. The chain joins TRBV29-1 to TRBJ2-3; maybe TRBD2 (6 bases). Per the germline V gene, CDR1 is SQVTM and CDR2 is ANQGSEA. CDR3 size: 13 residues. Trimming pared 2 bases from V and 2 bases from J, leaving 8 bases between.

The V and J genes are TRBV6-6 and TRBJ2-7, with no clear D. Germline assignment: CDR1 MNHNY and CDR2 SVGAGI (reference sequence). With 0 bases removed from V and 4 bases from J, the gap between germline ends came to 13 bases. The CDR3 is 15 residues long. CDR3 in DNA: TGTGCCAGCAGTTACTCGGTTGAGATATCGTACGAGCAGTACTTC. It encodes CASSYSVEISYEQYF.

V and J are TRBV7-8 and TRBJ2-7; tentative D call: TRBD2 (7 bases). V was trimmed by 3 bases and J by 6 bases, leaving 15 bases between them. CDR3 size: 14 residues. The germline V gene encodes CDR1 SGHVS and CDR2 FQNEAQ. The CDR3 DNA follows: TGTGCCAGCAGCTTGGGGGGGCGGGCTTCCGAGCAGTACTTC. It yields the protein CASSLGGRASEQYF.